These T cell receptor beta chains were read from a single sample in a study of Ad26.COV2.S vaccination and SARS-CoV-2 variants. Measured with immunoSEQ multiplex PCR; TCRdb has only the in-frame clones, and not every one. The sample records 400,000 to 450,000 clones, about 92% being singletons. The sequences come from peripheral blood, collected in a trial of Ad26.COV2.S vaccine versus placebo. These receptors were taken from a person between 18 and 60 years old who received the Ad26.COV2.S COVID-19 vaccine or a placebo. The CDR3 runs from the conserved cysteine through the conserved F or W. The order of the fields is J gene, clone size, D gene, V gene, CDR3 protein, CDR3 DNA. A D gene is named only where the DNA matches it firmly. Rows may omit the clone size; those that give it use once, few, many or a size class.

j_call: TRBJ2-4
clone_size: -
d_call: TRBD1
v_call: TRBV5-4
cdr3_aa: CASSSQGFADIQYF
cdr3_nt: TGTGCCAGCAGCTCACAGGGGTTTGCTGACATTCAGTACTTC

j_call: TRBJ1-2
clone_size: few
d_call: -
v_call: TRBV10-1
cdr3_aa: CASSEIGQPYGYTF
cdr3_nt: TGCGCCAGCAGTGAGATAGGACAGCCGTATGGCTACACCTTC

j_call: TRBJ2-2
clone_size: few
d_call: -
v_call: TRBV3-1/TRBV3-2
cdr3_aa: CASSPDGTGELFF
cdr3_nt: TGTGCCAGCAGCCCCGACGGGACCGGGGAGCTGTTTTTT

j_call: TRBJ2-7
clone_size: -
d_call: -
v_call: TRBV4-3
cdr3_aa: CTSSQDLPSEIPYEQYF
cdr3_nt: TGCACCAGCAGCCAAGATCTTCCTAGCGAGATCCCCTACGAGCAGTACTTC

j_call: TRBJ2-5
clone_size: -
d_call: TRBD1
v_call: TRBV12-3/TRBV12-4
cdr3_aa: CASREQGAETQYF
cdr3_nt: TGTGCCAGCAGGGAACAGGGGGCAGAGACCCAGTACTTC

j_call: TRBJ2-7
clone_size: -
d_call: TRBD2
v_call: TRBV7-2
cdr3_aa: CASSFNSGRGEQYF
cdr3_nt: TGTGCCAGCAGCTTCAATAGCGGGAGGGGCGAGCAGTACTTC

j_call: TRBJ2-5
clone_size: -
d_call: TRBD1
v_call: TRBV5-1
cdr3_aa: CASSLGGGVETQYF
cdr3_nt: TGCGCCAGCAGCTTGGGAGGGGGCGTGGAGACCCAGTACTTC

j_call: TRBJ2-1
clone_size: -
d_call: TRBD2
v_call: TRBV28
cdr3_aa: CASSPGGVYNEQFF
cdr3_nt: TGTGCCAGCAGTCCGGGGGGGGTCTACAATGAGCAGTTCTTC

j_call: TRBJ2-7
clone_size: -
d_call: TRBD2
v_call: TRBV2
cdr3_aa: CASSERPSGSSYEQYF
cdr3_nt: TGTGCCAGCAGTGAAAGGCCTAGCGGGTCCTCCTACGAGCAGTACTTC

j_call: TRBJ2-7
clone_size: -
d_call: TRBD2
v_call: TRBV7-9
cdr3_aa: CASSLFLAGDGEQYF
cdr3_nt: TGTGCCAGCAGCTTATTTTTAGCGGGAGACGGGGAGCAGTACTTC

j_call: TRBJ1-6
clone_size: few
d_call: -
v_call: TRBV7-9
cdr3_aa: CASSPNPLSPLHF
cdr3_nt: TGTGCCAGCAGCCCGAACCCCCTGTCACCCCTCCACTTT

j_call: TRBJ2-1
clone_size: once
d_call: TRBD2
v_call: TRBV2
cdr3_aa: CASSPFRLAGNSLTYNEQFF
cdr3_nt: TGTGCCAGCAGTCCCTTTAGACTAGCGGGAAATTCCCTGACCTACAATGAGCAGTTCTTC

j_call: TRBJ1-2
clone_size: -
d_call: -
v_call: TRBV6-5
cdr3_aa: CASSVNLGFNYGYTF
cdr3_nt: TGTGCCAGCAGCGTAAACTTGGGGTTTAACTATGGCTACACCTTC

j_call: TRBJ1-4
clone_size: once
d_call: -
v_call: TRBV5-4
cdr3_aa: CASSLKADEKLFF
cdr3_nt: TGTGCCAGCAGCCTCAAGGCGGATGAAAAACTGTTTTTT

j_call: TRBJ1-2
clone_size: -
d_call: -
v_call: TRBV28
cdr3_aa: CASSFRLLGYGYTF
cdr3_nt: TGTGCCAGCAGTTTTCGGCTCTTGGGGTATGGCTACACCTTC

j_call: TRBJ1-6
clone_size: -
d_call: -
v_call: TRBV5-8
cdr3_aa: CASSLSGSNSPLHF
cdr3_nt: TGTGCCAGCAGCTTGAGTGGTAGTAATTCACCCCTCCACTTT

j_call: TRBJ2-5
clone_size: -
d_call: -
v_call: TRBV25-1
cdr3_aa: CASSELSEIRWETQYF
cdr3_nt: TGTGCCAGCAGTGAATTGAGTGAAATTCGATGGGAGACCCAGTACTTC

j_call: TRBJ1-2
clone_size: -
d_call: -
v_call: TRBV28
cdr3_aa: CASSLPGAIGYGYTF
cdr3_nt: TGTGCCAGCAGTTTACCGGGGGCTATTGGCTATGGCTACACCTTC

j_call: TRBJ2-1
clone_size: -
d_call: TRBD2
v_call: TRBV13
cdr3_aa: CASSSPTSGGYNEQFF
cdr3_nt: TGTGCCAGCAGCTCCCCGACTAGCGGGGGGTACAATGAGCAGTTCTTC

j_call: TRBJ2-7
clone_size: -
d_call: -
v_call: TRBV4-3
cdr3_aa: CASSQDLSGSYEQYF
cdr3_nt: TGCGCCAGCAGCCAAGATCTCTCAGGCTCCTACGAGCAGTACTTC

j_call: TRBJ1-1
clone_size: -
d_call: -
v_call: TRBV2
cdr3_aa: CASRPARGHTEAFF
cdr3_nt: TGTGCCAGTAGACCCGCCAGGGGTCACACTGAAGCTTTCTTT

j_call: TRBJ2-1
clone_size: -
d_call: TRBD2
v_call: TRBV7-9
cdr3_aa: CASSLASGYNEQFF
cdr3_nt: TGTGCCAGCAGCTTGGCTAGCGGATATAATGAGCAGTTCTTC

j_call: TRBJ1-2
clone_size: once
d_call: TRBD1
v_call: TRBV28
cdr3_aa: CASSLGDSITYGYTF
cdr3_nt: TGTGCCAGCAGTTTAGGGGACAGTATAACCTATGGCTACACCTTC

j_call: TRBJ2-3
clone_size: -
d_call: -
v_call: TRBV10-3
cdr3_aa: CAISLGRDKGDTQYF
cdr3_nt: TGTGCCATCAGTCTAGGACGGGACAAGGGAGATACGCAGTATTTT

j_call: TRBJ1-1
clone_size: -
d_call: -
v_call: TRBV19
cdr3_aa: CASSSERRGTEAFF
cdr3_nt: TGTGCCAGTAGTTCCGAGAGGAGGGGCACTGAAGCTTTCTTT

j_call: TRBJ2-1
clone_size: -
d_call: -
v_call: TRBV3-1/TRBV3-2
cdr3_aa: CASRYGGKYEQFF
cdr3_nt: TGTGCCAGCAGGTACGGCGGGAAGTATGAGCAGTTCTTC

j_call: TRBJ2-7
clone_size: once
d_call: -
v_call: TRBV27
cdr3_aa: CASSLSKGRVYEQYF
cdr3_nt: TGTGCCAGCAGTTTAAGTAAGGGCAGGGTCTACGAGCAGTACTTC

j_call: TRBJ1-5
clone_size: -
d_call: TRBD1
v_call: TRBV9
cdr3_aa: CASSEGTVHNQPQHF
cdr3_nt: TGTGCCAGCAGCGAGGGGACAGTCCACAATCAGCCCCAGCATTTT

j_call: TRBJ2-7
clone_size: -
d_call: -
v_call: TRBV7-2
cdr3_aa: CASNHDLLGGLEQYF
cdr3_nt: TGTGCCAGCAACCACGATCTTTTGGGGGGTCTTGAGCAGTACTTC

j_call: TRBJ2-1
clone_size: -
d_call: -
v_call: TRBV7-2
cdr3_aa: CASSLPDREDEQFF
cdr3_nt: TGTGCCAGCAGCTTACCCGACAGGGAGGATGAGCAGTTCTTC

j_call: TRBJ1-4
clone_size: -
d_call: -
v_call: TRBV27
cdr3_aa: CASSLSPPNSATNEKLFF
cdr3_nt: TGTGCCAGCAGTTTATCGCCACCCAACAGCGCAACTAATGAAAAACTGTTTTTT

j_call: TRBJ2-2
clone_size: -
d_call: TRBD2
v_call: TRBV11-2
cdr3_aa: CASSSTSGGDTGELFF
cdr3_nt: TGTGCCAGCAGCTCCACTAGCGGCGGGGACACCGGGGAGCTGTTTTTT

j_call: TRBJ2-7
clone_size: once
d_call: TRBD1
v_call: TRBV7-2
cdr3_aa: CASSFTIGQGPSYEQYF
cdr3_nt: TGTGCCAGCAGCTTCACCATCGGACAGGGCCCCTCCTACGAGCAGTACTTC

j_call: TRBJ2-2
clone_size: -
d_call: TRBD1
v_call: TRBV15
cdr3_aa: CATSTGDSINTGELFF
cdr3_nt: TGTGCCACCAGCACCGGGGACAGCATAAACACCGGGGAGCTGTTTTTT

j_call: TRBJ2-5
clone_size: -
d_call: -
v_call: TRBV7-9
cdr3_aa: CASSFGRLETQYF
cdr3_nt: TGTGCCAGCAGCTTCGGACGTTTAGAGACCCAGTACTTC

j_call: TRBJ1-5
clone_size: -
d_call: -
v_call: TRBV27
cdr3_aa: CASSGGGGIPQHF
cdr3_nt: TGTGCCAGCAGCGGGGGTGGGGGCATACCCCAGCATTTT

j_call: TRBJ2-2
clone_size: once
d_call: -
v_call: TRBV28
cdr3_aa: CASSPSGLNTGELFF
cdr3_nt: TGTGCCAGCAGTCCTTCAGGGTTAAACACCGGGGAGCTGTTTTTT

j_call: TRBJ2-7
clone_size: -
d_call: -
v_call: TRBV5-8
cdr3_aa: CASSLVTITYEQYF
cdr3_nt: TGTGCCAGCAGCTTGGTAACCATCACCTACGAGCAGTACTTC

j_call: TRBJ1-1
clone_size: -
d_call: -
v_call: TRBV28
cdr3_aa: CASSRNTEAFF
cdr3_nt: TGTGCCAGCTCGCGGAACACTGAAGCTTTCTTT

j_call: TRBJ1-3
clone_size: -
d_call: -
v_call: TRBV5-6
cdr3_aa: CASSLVGDTLFSGNTIYF
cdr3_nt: TGTGCCAGCAGCTTGGTTGGGGACACCCTATTCTCTGGAAACACCATATATTTT

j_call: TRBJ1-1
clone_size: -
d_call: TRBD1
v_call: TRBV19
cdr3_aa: CASSIRTGGSVSEAFF
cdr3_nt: TGTGCCAGTAGTATCCGGACAGGTGGATCGGTATCTGAAGCTTTCTTT

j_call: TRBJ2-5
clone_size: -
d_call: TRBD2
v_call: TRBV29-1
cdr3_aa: CSVVLLSGGRGETQYF
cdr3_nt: TGCAGCGTTGTTCTACTGAGCGGGGGGCGCGGGGAGACCCAGTACTTC

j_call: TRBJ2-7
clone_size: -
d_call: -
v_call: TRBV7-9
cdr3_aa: CASSSTLSYEQYF
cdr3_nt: TGTGCCAGCAGCTCCACCCTGTCCTACGAGCAGTACTTC

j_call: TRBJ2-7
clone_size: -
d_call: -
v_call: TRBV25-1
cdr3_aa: CASSDSNSFYEQYF
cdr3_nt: TGTGCCAGCAGTGATTCAAACAGCTTCTACGAGCAGTACTTC

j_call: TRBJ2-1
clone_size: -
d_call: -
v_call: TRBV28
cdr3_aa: CASSLRMTGFSYNEQFF
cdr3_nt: TGTGCCAGCAGTTTACGTATGACAGGTTTCTCCTACAATGAGCAGTTCTTC

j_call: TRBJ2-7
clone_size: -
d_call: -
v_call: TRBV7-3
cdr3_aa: CASSRNPGFFYEQYF
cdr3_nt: TGTGCCAGCAGCCGGAACCCGGGCTTTTTCTACGAGCAGTACTTC

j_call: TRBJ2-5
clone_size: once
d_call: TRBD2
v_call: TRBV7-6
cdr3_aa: CASSLESGGTETQYF
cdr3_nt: TGTGCCAGCAGCTTAGAATCGGGAGGAACTGAGACCCAGTACTTC

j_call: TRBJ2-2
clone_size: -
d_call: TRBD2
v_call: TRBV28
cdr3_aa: CASSFRGLAGNTGELFF
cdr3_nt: TGTGCCAGCAGTTTCCGGGGACTAGCGGGAAACACCGGGGAGCTGTTTTTT

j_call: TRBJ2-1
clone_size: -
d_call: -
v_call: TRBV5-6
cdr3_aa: CAISPRDRRNEQFF
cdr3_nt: TGTGCCATCTCACCCCGGGACCGACGTAATGAGCAGTTCTTC

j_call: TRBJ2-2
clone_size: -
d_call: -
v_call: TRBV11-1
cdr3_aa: CASSPAGAYTGELFF
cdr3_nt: TGTGCCAGCAGCCCGGCGGGGGCGTACACCGGGGAGCTGTTTTTT

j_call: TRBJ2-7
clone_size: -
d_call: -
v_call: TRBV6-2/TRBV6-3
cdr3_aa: CASSYGAGTYEQYF
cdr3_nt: TGTGCCAGCAGTTACGGGGCGGGAACCTACGAGCAGTACTTC

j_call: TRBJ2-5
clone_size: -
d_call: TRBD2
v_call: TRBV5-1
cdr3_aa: CASSLGLAAETQYF
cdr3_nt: TGCGCCAGCAGCTTGGGGCTAGCGGCGGAGACCCAGTACTTC